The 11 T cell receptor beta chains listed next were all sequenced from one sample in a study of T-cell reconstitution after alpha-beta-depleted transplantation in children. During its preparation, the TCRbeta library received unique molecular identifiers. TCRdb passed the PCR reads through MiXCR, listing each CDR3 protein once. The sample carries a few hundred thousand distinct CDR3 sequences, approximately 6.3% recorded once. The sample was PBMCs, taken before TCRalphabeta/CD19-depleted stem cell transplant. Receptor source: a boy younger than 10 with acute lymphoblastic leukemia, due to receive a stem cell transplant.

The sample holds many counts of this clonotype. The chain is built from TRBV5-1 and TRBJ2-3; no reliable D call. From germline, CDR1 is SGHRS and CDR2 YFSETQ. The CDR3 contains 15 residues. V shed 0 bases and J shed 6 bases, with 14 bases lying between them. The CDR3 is CASSLELKRSDTQYF. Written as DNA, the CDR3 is TGCGCCAGCAGCTTGGAACTAAAGAGGTCCGATACGCAGTATTTT.

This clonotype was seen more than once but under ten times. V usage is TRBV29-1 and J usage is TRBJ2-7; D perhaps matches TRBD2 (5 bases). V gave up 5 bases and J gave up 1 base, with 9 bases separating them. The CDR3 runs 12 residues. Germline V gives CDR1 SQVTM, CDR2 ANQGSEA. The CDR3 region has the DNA TGCAGCGTTTTCGGGGAATCCTACGAGCAGTACTTC. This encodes CSVFGESYEQYF.

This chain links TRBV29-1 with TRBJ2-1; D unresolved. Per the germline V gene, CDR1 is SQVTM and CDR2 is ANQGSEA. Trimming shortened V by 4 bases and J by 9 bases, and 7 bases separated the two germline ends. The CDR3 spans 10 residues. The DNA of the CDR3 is TGCAGCGTTGCACCGGGTGAGCAGTTCTTC. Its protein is CSVAPGEQFF.

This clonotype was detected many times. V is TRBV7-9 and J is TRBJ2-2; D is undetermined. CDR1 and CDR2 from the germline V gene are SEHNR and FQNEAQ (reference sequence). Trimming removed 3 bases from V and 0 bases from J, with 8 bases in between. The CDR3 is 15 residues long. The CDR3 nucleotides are TGTGCCAGCAGCTTCTCCAGGACGAACACCGGGGAGCTGTTTTTT. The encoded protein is CASSFSRTNTGELFF.

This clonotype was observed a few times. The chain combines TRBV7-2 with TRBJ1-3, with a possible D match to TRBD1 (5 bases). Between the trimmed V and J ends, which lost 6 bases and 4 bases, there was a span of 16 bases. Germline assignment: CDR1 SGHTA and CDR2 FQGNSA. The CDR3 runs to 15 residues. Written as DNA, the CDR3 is TGTGCCAGCAGGTGGACGGGGGTCGACGGAAACACCATATATTTT. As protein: CASRWTGVDGNTIYF. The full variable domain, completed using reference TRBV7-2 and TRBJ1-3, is GAGVSQSPSNKVTEKGKDVELRCDPISGHTALYWYRQSLGQGLEFLIYFQGNSAPDKSGLPSDRFSAERTGGSVSTLTIQRTQQEDSAVYLCASRWTGVDGNTIYFGEGSWLTVV.

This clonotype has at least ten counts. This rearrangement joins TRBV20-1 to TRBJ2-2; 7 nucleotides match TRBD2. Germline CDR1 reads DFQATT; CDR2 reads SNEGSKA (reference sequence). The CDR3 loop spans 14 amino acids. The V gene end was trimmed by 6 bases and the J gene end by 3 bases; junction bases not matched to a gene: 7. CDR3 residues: CSARKRGHTGELFF. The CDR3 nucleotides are TGCAGTGCCCGTAAGCGGGGACACACCGGGGAGCTGTTTTTT.

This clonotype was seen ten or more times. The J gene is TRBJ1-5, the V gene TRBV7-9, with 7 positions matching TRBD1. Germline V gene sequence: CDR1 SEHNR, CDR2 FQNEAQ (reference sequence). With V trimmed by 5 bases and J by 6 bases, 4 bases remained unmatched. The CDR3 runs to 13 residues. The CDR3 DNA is TGTGCCAGCAGCCAAGGGGGCGGTCAGCCCCAGCATTTT. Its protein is CASSQGGGQPQHF.

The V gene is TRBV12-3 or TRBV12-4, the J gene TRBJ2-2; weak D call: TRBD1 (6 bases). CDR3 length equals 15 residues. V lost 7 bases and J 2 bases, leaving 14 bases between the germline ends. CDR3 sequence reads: CASITDRLNTGELFF. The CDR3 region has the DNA TGTGCCAGCATTACCGACAGGCTTAACACCGGGGAGCTGTTTTTT.

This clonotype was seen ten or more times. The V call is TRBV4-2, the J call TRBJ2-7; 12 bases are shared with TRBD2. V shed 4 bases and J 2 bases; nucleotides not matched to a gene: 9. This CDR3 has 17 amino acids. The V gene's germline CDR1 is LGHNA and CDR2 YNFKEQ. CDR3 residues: CASSRDLASGGAYEQYF. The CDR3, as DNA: TGTGCCAGCAGCCGAGACCTCGCTAGCGGGGGGGCCTACGAGCAGTACTTC.

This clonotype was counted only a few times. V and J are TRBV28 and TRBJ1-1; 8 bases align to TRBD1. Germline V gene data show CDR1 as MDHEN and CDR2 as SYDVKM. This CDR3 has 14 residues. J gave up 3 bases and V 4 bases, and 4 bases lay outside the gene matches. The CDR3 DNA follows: TGTGCCAGCAGTTCGGGACAGGCGTACACTGAAGCTTTCTTT. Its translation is CASSSGQAYTEAFF. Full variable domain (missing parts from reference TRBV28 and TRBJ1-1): DVKVTQSSRYLVKRTGEKVFLECVQDMDHENMFWYRQDPGLGLRLIYFSYDVKMKEKGDIPEGYSVSREKKERFSLILESASTNQTSMYLCASSSGQAYTEAFFGQGTRLTVV.

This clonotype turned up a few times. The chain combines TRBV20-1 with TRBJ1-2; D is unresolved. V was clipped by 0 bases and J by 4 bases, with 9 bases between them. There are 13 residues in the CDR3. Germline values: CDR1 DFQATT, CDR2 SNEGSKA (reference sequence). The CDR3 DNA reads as TGCAGTGCTAGAGACCGGAGCGGCTATGGCTACACCTTC. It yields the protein CSARDRSGYGYTF.